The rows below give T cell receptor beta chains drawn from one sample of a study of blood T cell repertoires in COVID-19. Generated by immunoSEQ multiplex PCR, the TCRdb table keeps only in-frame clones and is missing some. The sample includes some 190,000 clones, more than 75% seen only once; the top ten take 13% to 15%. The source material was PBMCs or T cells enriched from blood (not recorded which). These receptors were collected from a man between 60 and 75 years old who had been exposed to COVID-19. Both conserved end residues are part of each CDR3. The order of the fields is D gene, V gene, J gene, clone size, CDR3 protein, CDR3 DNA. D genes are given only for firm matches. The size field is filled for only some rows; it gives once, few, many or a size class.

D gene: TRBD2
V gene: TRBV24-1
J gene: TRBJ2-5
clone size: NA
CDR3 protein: CATSDYGTSGNQETQYF
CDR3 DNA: TGTGCCACCAGTGACTACGGGACTAGCGGTAATCAAGAGACCCAGTACTTC

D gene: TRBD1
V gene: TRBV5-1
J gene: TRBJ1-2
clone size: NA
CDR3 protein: CASRGTGQLLFYTF
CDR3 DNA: TGCGCCAGCAGAGGGACGGGACAGCTTCTGTTCTACACCTTC

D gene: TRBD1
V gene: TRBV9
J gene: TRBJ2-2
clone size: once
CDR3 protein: CASSPGQGSTGELFF
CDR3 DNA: TGTGCCAGCAGCCCGGGACAGGGCAGCACCGGGGAGCTGTTTTTT

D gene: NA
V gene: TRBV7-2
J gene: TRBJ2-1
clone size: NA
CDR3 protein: CASSLVGGWEISNEQFF
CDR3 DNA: TGTGCCAGCAGCTTAGTGGGTGGGTGGGAGATCAGCAATGAGCAGTTCTTC

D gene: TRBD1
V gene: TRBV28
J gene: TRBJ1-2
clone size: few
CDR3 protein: CASSTGQGNYGYTF
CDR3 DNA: TGTGCCAGCAGCACGGGACAGGGGAACTATGGCTACACCTTC

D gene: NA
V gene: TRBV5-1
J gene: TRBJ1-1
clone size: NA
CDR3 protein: CASSAMTVNTEAFF
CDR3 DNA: TGCGCCAGCAGCGCCATGACAGTTAACACTGAAGCTTTCTTT

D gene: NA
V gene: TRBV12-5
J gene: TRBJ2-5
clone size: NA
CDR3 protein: CASGLGGGFLQETQYF
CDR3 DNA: TGTGCTAGTGGTCTAGGGGGGGGGTTCCTACAAGAGACCCAGTACTTC

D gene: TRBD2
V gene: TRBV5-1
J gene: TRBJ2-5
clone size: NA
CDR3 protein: CASSLARLAEKQETQYF
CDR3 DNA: TGCGCCAGCAGCTTGGCTCGACTAGCGGAAAAACAAGAGACCCAGTACTTC

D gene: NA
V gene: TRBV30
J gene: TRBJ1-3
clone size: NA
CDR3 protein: CAWSNDAGAGNTIYF
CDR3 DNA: TGTGCCTGGAGTAACGATGCAGGGGCTGGAAACACCATATATTTT

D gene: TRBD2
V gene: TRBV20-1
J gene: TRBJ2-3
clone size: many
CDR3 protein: CSASLVASGRTDTQYF
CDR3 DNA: TGCAGTGCTAGTCTCGTGGCTAGCGGGCGCACAGATACGCAGTATTTT

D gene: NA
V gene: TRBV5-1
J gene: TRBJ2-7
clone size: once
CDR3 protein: CASSQAHGGGEQYF
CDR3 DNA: TGCGCCAGCAGCCAAGCACACGGAGGAGGCGAGCAGTACTTC

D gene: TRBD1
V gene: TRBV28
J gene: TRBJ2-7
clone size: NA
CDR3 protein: CASTLSGQGLREQYF
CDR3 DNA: TGTGCCAGCACTCTTTCCGGACAGGGCCTGAGGGAGCAGTACTTC

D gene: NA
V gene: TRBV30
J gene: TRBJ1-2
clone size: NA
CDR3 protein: CAWSGAGSGDYGYTF
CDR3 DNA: TGTGCCTGGAGTGGCGCCGGCAGCGGGGACTATGGCTACACCTTC

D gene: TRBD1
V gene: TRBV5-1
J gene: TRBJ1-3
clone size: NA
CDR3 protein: CASSTGGSGNTIYF
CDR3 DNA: TGCGCCAGCAGCACAGGGGGTTCAGGAAACACCATATATTTT

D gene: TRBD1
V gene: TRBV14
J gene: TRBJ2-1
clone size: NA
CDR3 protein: CASSQGTGATYNEQFF
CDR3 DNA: TGTGCCAGCAGCCAAGGGACAGGGGCCACCTACAATGAGCAGTTCTTC

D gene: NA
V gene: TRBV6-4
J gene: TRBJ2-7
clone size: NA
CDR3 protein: CASRDTDYEQYF
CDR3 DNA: TGTGCCAGCCGGGACACCGACTACGAGCAGTACTTC

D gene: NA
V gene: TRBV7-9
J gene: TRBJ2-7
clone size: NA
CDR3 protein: CASSLRSSGPYEQYF
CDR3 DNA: TGTGCCAGCAGCTTAAGGAGTAGCGGACCCTACGAGCAGTACTTC

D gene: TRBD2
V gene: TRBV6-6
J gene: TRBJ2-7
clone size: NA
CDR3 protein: CASSRNLPSSGETYEQYF
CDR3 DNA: TGTGCCAGCAGTCGCAATCTTCCGTCTAGCGGGGAAACCTACGAGCAGTACTTC

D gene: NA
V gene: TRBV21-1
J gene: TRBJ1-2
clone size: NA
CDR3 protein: CASSTRDRGYTF
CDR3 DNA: TGTGCCAGCAGCACCAGAGACAGGGGCTACACCTTC

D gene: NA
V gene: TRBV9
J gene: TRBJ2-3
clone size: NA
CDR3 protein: CASSAGRLQPTDTQYF
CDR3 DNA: TGTGCCAGCAGCGCCGGAAGACTCCAGCCCACAGATACGCAGTATTTT

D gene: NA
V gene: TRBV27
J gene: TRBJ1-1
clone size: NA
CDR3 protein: CASSLLGRQPNTEAFF
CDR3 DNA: TGTGCCAGCAGTTTATTAGGGAGGCAGCCGAACACTGAAGCTTTCTTT

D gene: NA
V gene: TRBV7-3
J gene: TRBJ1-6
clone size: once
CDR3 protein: CASSPAAGSPLHF
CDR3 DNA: TGTGCCAGCAGCCCAGCAGCGGGTTCACCCCTCCACTTT

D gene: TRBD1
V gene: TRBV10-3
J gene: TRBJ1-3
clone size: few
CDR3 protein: CAISGRQGAGNTIYF
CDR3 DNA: TGTGCCATCAGTGGCAGACAGGGGGCTGGAAACACCATATATTTT

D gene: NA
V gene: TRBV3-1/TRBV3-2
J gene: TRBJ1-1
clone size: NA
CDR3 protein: CASSQAPTLMNTEAFF
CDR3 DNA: TGTGCCAGCAGCCAAGCTCCGACTCTGATGAACACTGAAGCTTTCTTT

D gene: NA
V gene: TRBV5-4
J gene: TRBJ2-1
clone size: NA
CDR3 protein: CASTWGAEGSYNEQFF
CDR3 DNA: TGTGCCAGCACCTGGGGAGCGGAAGGCTCCTACAATGAGCAGTTCTTC

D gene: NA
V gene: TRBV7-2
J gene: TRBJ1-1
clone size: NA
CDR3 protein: CASSLISGVNTEAFF
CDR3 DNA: TGTGCCAGCAGCTTAATTTCAGGGGTGAACACTGAAGCTTTCTTT

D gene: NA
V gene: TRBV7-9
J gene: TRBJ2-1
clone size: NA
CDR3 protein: CASSSLKGRTNNEQFF
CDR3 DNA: TGTGCCAGCAGCTCGCTCAAAGGACGGACAAACAATGAGCAGTTCTTC

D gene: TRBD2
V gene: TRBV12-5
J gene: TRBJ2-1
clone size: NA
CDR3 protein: CASGLGSSGYNEQFF
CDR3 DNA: TGTGCTAGTGGTTTGGGGTCTAGCGGTTACAATGAGCAGTTCTTC

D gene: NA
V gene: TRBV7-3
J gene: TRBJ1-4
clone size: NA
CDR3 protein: CASSLVHQEKLFF
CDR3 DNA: TGTGCCAGCAGCTTAGTGCATCAGGAAAAACTGTTTTTT

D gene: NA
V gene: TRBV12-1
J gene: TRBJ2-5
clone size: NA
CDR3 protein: CASSPGETGETQYF
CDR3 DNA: TGTGCCAGCAGCCCAGGAGAGACAGGGGAGACCCAGTACTTC

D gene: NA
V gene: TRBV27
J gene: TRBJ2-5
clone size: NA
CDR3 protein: CASIPTQETQYF
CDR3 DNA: TGTGCCAGCATTCCCACACAAGAGACCCAGTACTTC

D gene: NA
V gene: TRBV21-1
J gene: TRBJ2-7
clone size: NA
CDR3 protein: CASTPWGGSSYEQYF
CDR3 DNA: TGTGCCAGCACCCCTTGGGGCGGGAGCTCCTACGAGCAGTACTTC

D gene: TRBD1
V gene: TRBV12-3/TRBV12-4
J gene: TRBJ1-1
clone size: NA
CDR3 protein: CASRSRDRGAFF
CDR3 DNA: TGTGCCAGCAGGAGCCGGGACAGGGGAGCTTTCTTT

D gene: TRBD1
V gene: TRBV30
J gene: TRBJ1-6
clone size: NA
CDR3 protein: CAWSPGQGWNSPLHF
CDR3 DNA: TGTGCCTGGAGCCCGGGACAGGGGTGGAATTCACCCCTCCACTTT